The 18 T cell receptor beta chains below all came from one sample that was sequenced in a study of blood T cell repertoires in COVID-19. The table came from immunoSEQ multiplex PCR; TCRdb's copy has only in-frame clones and leaves some out. The sample holds 250,000 to 350,000 clones, roughly 90% seen once. The sequenced sample was peripheral blood. All receptors derive from a woman in her twenties or thirties with COVID-19, enrolled during active disease.

The J gene is TRBJ2-1, the V gene TRBV20-1; 13 bases align to TRBD2. The CDR3 consists of 16 residues. After removal of 3 bases from V and 9 bases from J, the junction contained 11 bases not matched to a gene. The germline CDR1 and CDR2 sequences are DFQATT and SNEGSKA (reference sequence). CDR3 amino acids: CSASPQTSGRFGEQFF. The CDR3, as DNA: TGCAGTGCTAGTCCCCAGACTAGCGGGAGGTTCGGTGAGCAGTTCTTC.

The chain uses TRBV14 and TRBJ2-2, with 7 bases fitting TRBD1. The length of the CDR3 is 16 residues. Germline CDR1 reads SGHDN; CDR2 reads FVKESK. The V segment lost 1 base and the J segment 7 bases; nucleotides outside the gene matches: 9. In nucleotides, the CDR3 is TGTGCCAGCAGCCAAGTCCCGTCAGGGGGTGGCGGGGAGCTGTTTTTT. Its protein is CASSQVPSGGGGELFF. The full variable domain, rest sourced from reference TRBV14 and TRBJ2-2, is EAGVTQFPSHSVIEKGQTVTLRCDPISGHDNLYWYRRVMGKEIKFLLHFVKESKQDESGMPNNRFLAERTGGTYSTLKVQPAELEDSGVYFCASSQVPSGGGGELFFGEGSRLTVL.

The gene calls are TRBV6-2 or TRBV6-3 and TRBJ2-7; 13 nucleotides agree with TRBD2. CDR3 length equals 15 residues. Germline V gene data show CDR1 as MNHEY and CDR2 as SVGEGT. V lost 2 bases, J lost 6 bases, and 4 bases stayed unmatched. CDR3 sequence: CASSYRRLAGGEQYF. The CDR3 DNA follows: TGTGCCAGCAGTTACCGACGACTAGCGGGAGGCGAGCAGTACTTC.

The chain links TRBV28 to TRBJ1-1; 7 bases fit TRBD1. After removal of 5 bases from V and 8 bases from J, the junction contained 5 bases not matched to a gene. This CDR3 is 12 amino acids long. Germline V CDR1 and CDR2: MDHEN, SYDVKM. The CDR3 spells CASSPPGQEAFF. CDR3 nucleotides: TGTGCCAGCAGTCCACCGGGACAGGAAGCTTTCTTT.

In DNA form, the CDR3 reads TGTGCCAGCAGCTGGACAGCTGTTATGGGCTACACCTTC. Encoded protein: CASSWTAVMGYTF. This chain uses TRBV7-9 with TRBJ1-2; TRBD1 might be the D (6 bases). This CDR3 contains 13 residues. Trimming removed 4 bases from V and 8 bases from J, with 14 bases in between. Germline V gene data show CDR1 as SEHNR and CDR2 as FQNEAQ (reference sequence).

The V and J genes are TRBV5-1 and TRBJ1-1, with D unresolved. Germline lookup yields CDR1 SGHRS and CDR2 YFSETQ. The CDR3 loop spans 13 amino acids. Trimming removed 4 bases from V and 1 base from J, with 8 bases in between. CDR3 DNA: TGCGCCAGCAGCCCGACATCGAACACTGAAGCTTTCTTT. It is translated as CASSPTSNTEAFF.

The rearrangement joins TRBV19 to TRBJ1-2; D remains unclear. Between the trimmed V and J ends, which lost 5 bases and 7 bases, there was a span of 11 bases. The germline V gene has CDR1 LNHDA and CDR2 SQIVND (reference sequence). The CDR3 contains 12 residues. Written as DNA, the CDR3 is TGTGCCAGTAGTCAGAGGTTCGGTGGCTACACCTTC. It yields the protein CASSQRFGGYTF.

The rearrangement uses TRBV30 and TRBJ1-5, with 7 bases aligning to TRBD1. Per the germline V gene, CDR1 is GTSNPN and CDR2 is SVGIG (reference sequence). This CDR3 has 17 residues. V lost 0 bases to trimming and J lost 1 base; unmatched junction nucleotides: 9. DNA of the CDR3: TGTGCCTGGAGTGTAATGGCGGGGACAGTGAGCAATCAGCCCCAGCATTTT. This sequence encodes CAWSVMAGTVSNQPQHF.

As to this clone: In the same sample, other DNA sequences code for this CDR3. V gene TRBV18 combines with J gene TRBJ2-3; D unresolved. The length of the CDR3 is 13 residues. The germline gives CDR1 KGHSH, CDR2 LQKENI. Trimming took off 1 base at V and 2 bases at J, with 4 bases between the two ends. The CDR3 protein is CASSPRVTDTQYF. In nucleotides, the CDR3 is TGTGCCAGCTCACCACGCGTCACAGATACGCAGTATTTT.

J is TRBJ2-7 and V is TRBV6-5; TRBD2 agrees at 7 bases. The CDR3 runs to 16 residues. The V gene end was trimmed by 0 bases and the J gene end by 2 bases; junction bases not matched to a gene: 7. Germline loops: CDR1 MNHEY, CDR2 SVGAGI. The CDR3 protein is CASSYSFRLAPYEQYF. The CDR3 DNA follows: TGTGCCAGCAGTTACTCGTTTCGACTAGCCCCCTACGAGCAGTACTTC.

The rearrangement joins TRBV6-1 to TRBJ2-7; tentative D call: TRBD1 (6 bases). V was clipped by 0 bases and J by 1 base, with 13 bases between them. Germline CDR1 reads MNHNS; CDR2 reads SASEGT. CDR3 size: 16 residues. The CDR3 coding sequence is TGTGCCAGCAGTGAAGCGCTCAGGGGCTGGTCCTACGAGCAGTACTTC. As protein: CASSEALRGWSYEQYF.

This chain uses TRBV2 with TRBJ2-5, with a possible D match to TRBD1 (5 bases). The CDR3 runs to 14 residues. Germline loops: CDR1 SNHLY, CDR2 FYNNEI. V was trimmed by 6 bases and J by 5 bases, leaving 16 bases between them. Here the CDR3 reads CASSERQMIETQYF. CDR3 coding DNA: TGTGCCAGCAGCGAAAGACAGATGATTGAGACCCAGTACTTC.

This chain connects TRBV5-4 to TRBJ2-7, with TRBD2 identical over 13 bases. Germline CDR1 is SGHNT and CDR2 is YYREEE (reference sequence). V shed 2 bases and J 3 bases; nucleotides not matched to a gene: 2. CDR3 length: 15 residues. The DNA of the CDR3 is TGTGCCAGCAGCTTAGGACTAGCGGGAGTCTACGAGCAGTACTTC. Translating it yields CASSLGLAGVYEQYF.

This clone was observed a few times. V gene TRBV16 combines with J gene TRBJ2-1; D possibly corresponds to TRBD2 (6 bases). Germline V gives CDR1 KGHSY, CDR2 FQNENV. The V end was cut by 2 bases, the J end by 8 bases, with 7 bases between. The CDR3 extends over 12 amino acids. As DNA, the CDR3 is TGTGCCAGCAGCCAAACGGGAGATGAGCAGTTCTTC. As protein: CASSQTGDEQFF. The whole variable domain, filled in from reference TRBV16 and TRBJ2-1, reads GEEVAQTPKHLVRGEGQKAKLYCAPIKGHSYVFWYQQVLKNEFKFLISFQNENVFDETGMPKERFSAKCLPNSPCSLEIQATKLEDSAVYFCASSQTGDEQFFGPGTRLTVL.

This clone was detected once. The rearrangement links TRBV28 to TRBJ1-6; weak D call: TRBD1 (5 bases). The germline gives CDR1 MDHEN, CDR2 SYDVKM. The CDR3 is made up of 15 amino acids. The V and J ends lost 6 bases and 5 bases respectively, with 14 bases between them. CDR3 coding DNA: TGTGCCAGCAGAGAATCGACGGGGGATAATTCACCCCTCCACTTT. Translating gives CASRESTGDNSPLHF. Using reference TRBV28 and TRBJ1-6 for the parts outside the CDR3, the full variable domain is DVKVTQSSRYLVKRTGEKVFLECVQDMDHENMFWYRQDPGLGLRLIYFSYDVKMKEKGDIPEGYSVSREKKERFSLILESASTNQTSMYLCASRESTGDNSPLHFGNGTRLTVT.

This rearrangement joins TRBV7-9 to TRBJ2-7; 8 bases are a match to TRBD1. Germline trimming cut 5 bases from V and 5 bases from J; bases unmatched to any gene: 8. Germline values: CDR1 SEHNR, CDR2 FQNEAQ (reference sequence). The CDR3 is 14 residues long. The CDR3: CASSPGQGRDEQYF. CDR3 DNA: TGTGCCAGCAGCCCAGGACAGGGTCGGGACGAGCAGTACTTC.

The chain has TRBV28 and TRBJ1-5, with a weak D call TRBD1 (5 bases). CDR3 size: 14 residues. CDR1 and CDR2 (germline): MDHEN, SYDVKM. Between the trimmed V and J ends, which lost 5 bases and 7 bases, there was a span of 15 bases. Written as DNA, the CDR3 is TGTGCCAGCAGTGTATTGCAGGGCTGGCAGCCCCAGCATTTT. It yields the protein CASSVLQGWQPQHF.

As regards this clone: The same CDR3 arises from other DNA sequences in this sample as well. The V gene is TRBV5-1, the J gene TRBJ1-5; D remains unclear. The CDR3 is made up of 13 amino acids. Germline CDR1 reads SGHRS; CDR2 reads YFSETQ. V lost 0 bases and J lost 2, with 3 bases in between. CDR3 protein: CASSLAGNQPQHF. The CDR3 DNA is TGCGCCAGCAGCTTGGCCGGCAATCAGCCCCAGCATTTT.